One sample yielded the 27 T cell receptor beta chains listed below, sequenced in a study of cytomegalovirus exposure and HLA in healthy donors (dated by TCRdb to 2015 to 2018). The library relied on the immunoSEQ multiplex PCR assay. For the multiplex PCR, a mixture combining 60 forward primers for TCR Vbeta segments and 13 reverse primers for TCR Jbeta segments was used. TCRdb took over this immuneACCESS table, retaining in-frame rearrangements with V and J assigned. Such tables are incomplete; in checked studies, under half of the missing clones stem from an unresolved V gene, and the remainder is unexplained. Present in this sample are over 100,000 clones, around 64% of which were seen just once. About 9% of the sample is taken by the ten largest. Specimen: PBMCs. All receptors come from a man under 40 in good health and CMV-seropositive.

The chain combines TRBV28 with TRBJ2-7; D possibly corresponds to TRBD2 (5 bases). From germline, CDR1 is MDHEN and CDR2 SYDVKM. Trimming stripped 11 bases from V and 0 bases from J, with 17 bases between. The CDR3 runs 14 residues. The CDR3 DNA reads TGTGCCGCAGGCGAGCGGCCCAACTCCTACGAGCAGTACGTC. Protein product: CAAGERPNSYEQYV.

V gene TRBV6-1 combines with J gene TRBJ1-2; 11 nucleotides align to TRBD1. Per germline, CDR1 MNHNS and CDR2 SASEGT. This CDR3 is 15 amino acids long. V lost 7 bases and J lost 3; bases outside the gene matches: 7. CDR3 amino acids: CASTRTGGADYGYTF. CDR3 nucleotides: TGTGCCAGCACTAGGACAGGGGGCGCGGACTATGGCTACACCTTC.

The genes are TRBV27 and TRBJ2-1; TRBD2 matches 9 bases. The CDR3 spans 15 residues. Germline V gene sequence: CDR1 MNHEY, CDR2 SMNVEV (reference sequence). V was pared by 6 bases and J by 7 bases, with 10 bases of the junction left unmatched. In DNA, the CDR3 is TGTGCCAGCAGATATAGCGGGGGTCGGCGGAATGAGCAGTTCTTC. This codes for CASRYSGGRRNEQFF.

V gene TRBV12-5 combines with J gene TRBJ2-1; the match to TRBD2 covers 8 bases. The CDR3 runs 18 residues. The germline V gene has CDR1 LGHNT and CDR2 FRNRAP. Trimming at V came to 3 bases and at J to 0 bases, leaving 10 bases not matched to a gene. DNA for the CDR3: TGTGCTAGTGGTTTCTCTACTAGCGGATATAGCTCCTACAATGAGCAGTTCTTC. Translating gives CASGFSTSGYSSYNEQFF.

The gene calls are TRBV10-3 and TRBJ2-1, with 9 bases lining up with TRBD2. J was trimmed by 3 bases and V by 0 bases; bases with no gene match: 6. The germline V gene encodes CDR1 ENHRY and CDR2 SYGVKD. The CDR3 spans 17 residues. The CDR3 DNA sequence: TGTGCCATCAGTGAGTCCAGCGGGGGGAGGGTCTACAATGAGCAGTTCTTC. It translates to CAISESSGGRVYNEQFF.

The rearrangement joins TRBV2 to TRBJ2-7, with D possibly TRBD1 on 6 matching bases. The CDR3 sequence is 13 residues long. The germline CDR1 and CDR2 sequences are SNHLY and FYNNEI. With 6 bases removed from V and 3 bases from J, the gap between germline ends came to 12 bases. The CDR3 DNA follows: TGTGCCAGCAGGACGGACAGAGTCTACGAGCAGTACTTC. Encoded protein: CASRTDRVYEQYF.

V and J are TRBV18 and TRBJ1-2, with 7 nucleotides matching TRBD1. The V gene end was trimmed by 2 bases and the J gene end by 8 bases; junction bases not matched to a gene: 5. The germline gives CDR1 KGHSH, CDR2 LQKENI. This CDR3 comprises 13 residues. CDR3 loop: CASSPDTGEGYTF. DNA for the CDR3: TGTGCCAGCTCACCAGATACAGGGGAAGGCTACACCTTC.

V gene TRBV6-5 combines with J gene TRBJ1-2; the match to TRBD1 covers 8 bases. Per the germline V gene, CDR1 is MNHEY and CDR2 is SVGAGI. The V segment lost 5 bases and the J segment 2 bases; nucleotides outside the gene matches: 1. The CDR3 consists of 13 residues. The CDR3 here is CASSRDRNYGYTF. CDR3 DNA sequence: TGTGCCAGCAGTCGGGACAGGAACTATGGCTACACCTTC.

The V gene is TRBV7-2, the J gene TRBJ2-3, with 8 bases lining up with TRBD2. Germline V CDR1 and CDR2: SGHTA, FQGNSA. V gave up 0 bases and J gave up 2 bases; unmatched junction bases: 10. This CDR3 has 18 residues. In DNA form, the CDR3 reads TGTGCCAGCAGCTTAGCTGGGGAACTAGCGGCGTACACAGATACGCAGTATTTT. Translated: CASSLAGELAAYTDTQYF.

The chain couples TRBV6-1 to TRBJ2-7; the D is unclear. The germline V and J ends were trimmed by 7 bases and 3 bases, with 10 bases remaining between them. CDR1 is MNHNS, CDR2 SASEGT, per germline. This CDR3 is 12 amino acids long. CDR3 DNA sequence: TGTGCCAGCAACGACGGATACTACGAGCAGTACGTC. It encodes CASNDGYYEQYV.

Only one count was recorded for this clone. The CDR3 loop is CASSLDPRTSGGRETQYF. The CDR3 coding sequence is TGCGCCAGCAGCTTGGATCCCCGGACTAGCGGGGGTAGGGAGACCCAGTACTTC. The gene calls are TRBV5-1 and TRBJ2-5; 13 positions match TRBD2. The CDR3 covers 18 residues. In germline, CDR1 is SGHRS, CDR2 YFSETQ. Trimming cost V 0 bases and J 5 bases; bases outside gene matches: 10.

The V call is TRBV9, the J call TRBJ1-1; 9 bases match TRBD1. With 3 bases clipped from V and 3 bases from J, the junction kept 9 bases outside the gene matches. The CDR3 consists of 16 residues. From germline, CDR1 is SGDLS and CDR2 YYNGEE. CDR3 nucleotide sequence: TGTGCCAGCAGCGAGAACCGGGACAGGGAGTACACTGAAGCTTTCTTT. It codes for CASSENRDREYTEAFF.

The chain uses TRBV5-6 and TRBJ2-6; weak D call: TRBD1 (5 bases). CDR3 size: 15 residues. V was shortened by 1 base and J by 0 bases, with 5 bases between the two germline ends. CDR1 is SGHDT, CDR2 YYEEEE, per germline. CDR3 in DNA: TGTGCCAGCAGCTTGCAGGGCTCTGGGGCCAACGTCCTGACTTTC. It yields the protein CASSLQGSGANVLTF.

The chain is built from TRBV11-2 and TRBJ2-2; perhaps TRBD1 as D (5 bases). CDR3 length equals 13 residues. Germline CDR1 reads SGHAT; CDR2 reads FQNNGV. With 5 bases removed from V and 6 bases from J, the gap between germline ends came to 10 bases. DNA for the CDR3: TGTGCCAGCAGCCTCCAACAGGCCGGGGAGCTGTTTTTT. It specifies CASSLQQAGELFF.

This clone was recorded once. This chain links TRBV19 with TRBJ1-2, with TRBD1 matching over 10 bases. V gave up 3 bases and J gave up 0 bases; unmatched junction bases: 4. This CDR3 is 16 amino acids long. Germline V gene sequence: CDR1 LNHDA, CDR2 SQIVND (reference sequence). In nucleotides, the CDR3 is TGTGCCAGTAGTATCTGGGGGACAGGGGCTAACTATGGCTACACCTTC. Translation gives CASSIWGTGANYGYTF.

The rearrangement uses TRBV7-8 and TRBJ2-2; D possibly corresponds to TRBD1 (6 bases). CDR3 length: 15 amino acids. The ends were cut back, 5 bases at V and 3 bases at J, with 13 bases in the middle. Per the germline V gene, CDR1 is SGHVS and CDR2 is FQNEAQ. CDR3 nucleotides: TGTGCCAGCAGCCAACAGGGAGCTGACACCGGGGAGCTGTTTTTT. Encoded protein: CASSQQGADTGELFF.

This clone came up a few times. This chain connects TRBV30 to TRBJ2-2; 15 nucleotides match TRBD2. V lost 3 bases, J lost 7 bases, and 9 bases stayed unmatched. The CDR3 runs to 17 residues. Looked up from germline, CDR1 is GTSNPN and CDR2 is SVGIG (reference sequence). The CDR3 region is CAWSPGTSGGSGGELFF. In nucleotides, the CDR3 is TGTGCCTGGAGCCCCGGGACTAGCGGGGGGTCCGGCGGGGAGCTGTTTTTT.

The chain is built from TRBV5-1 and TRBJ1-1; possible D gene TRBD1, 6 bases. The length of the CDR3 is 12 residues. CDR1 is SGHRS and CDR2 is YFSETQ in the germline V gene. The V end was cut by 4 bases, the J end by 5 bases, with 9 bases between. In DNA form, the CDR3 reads TGCGCCAGCAGCCCCCAGGGGACTGAAGCTTTCTTT. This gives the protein CASSPQGTEAFF.

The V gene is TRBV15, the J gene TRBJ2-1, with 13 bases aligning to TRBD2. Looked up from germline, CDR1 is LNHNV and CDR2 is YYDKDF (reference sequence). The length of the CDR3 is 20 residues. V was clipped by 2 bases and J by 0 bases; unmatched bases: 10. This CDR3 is CATSRTPGLAGPTSYNEQFF. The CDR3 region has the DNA TGTGCCACCAGCAGAACTCCGGGACTAGCGGGGCCGACCTCCTACAATGAGCAGTTCTTC.

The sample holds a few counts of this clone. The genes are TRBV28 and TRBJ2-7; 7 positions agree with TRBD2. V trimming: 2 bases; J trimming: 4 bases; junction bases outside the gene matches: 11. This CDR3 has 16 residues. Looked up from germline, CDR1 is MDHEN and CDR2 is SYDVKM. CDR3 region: CASSLRAGSPPYEQYV. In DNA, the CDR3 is TGTGCCAGCAGTTTAAGAGCGGGATCGCCGCCTTACGAGCAGTACGTC.

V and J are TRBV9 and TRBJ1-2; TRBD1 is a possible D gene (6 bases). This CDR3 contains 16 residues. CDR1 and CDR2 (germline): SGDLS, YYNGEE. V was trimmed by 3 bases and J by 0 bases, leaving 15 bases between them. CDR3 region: CASSGYSDRANYGYTF. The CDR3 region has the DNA TGTGCCAGCAGCGGATACTCGGACAGAGCTAACTATGGCTACACCTTC.

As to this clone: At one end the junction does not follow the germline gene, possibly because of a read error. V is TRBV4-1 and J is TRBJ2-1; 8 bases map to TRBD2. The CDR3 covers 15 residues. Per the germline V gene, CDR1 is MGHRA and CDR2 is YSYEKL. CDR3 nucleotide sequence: TGTGCCAGCAGCCAATCGGGAGGGCCTAGCAATGAGCAGTTCTTC. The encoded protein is CASSQSGGPSNEQFF.

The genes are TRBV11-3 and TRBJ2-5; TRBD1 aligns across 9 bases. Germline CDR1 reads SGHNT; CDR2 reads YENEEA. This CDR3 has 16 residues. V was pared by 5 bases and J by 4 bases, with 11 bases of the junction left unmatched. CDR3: CASSVSKGQGVETQYF. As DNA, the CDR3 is TGTGCCAGCAGCGTAAGCAAGGGACAGGGAGTAGAGACCCAGTACTTC.

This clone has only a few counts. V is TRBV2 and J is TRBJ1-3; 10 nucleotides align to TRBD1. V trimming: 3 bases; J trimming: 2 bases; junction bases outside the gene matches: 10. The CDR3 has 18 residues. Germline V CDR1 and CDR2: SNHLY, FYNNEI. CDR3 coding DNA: TGTGCCAGCAGTGATTCTCTAGAGGGGACAGGGGCTGGAAACACCATATATTTT. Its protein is CASSDSLEGTGAGNTIYF. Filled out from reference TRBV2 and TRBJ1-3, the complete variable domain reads EPEVTQTPSHQVTQMGQEVILRCVPISNHLYFYWYRQILGQKVEFLVSFYNNEISEKSEIFDDQFSVERPDGSNFTLKIRSTKLEDSAMYFCASSDSLEGTGAGNTIYFGEGSWLTVV.

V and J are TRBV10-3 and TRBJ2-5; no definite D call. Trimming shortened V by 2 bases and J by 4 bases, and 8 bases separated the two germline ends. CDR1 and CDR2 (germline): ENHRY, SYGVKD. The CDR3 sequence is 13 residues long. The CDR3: CAISEPSRETQYF. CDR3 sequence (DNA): TGTGCCATCAGTGAGCCCTCTCGAGAGACCCAGTACTTC.

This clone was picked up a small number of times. The CDR3 sequence: CASRDRAYEQYF. The CDR3, as DNA: TGTGCCTCCCGGGACAGGGCCTACGAGCAGTACTTC. The rearrangement links TRBV30 to TRBJ2-7; 9 bases are shared with TRBD1. Germline loops: CDR1 GTSNPN, CDR2 SVGIG (reference sequence). With 7 bases clipped from V and 2 bases from J, the junction kept 3 bases outside the gene matches. This CDR3 comprises 12 residues.

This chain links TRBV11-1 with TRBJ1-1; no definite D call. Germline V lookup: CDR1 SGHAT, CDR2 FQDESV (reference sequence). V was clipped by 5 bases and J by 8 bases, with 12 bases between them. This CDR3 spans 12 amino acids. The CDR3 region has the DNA TGTGCCAGCAGCCAGACGGGGAGGGAAGCTTTCTTT. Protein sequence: CASSQTGREAFF.